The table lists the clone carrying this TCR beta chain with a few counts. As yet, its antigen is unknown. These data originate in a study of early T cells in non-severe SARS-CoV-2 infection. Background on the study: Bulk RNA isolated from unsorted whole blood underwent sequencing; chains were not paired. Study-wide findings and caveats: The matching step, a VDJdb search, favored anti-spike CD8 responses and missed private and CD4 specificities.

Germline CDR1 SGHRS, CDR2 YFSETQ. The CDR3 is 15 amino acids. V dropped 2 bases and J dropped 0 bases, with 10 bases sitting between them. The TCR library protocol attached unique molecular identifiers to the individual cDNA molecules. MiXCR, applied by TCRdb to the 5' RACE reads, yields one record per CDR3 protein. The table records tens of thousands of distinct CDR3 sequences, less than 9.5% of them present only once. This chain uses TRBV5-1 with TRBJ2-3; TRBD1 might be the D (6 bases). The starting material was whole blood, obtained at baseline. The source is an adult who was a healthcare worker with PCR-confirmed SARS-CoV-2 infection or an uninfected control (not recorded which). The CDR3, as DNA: TGCGCCAGCAGCTTCCCTGACAGGAGCACAGATACGCAGTATTTT. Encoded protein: CASSFPDRSTDTQYF.